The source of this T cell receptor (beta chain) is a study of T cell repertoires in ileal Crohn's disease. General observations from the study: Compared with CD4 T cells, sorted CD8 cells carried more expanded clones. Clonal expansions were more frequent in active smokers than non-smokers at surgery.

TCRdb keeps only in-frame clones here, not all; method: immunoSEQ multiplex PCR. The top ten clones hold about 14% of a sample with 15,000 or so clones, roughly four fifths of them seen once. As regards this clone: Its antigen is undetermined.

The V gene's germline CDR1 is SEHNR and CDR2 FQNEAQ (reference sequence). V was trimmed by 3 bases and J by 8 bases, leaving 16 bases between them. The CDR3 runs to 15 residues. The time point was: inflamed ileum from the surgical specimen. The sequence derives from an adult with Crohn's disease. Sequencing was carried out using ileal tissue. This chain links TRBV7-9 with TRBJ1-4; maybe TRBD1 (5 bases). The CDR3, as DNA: TGTGCCAGCAGCTTTGGGGGACTTTCTGGGGAAAAACTGTTTTTT. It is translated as CASSFGGLSGEKLFF.